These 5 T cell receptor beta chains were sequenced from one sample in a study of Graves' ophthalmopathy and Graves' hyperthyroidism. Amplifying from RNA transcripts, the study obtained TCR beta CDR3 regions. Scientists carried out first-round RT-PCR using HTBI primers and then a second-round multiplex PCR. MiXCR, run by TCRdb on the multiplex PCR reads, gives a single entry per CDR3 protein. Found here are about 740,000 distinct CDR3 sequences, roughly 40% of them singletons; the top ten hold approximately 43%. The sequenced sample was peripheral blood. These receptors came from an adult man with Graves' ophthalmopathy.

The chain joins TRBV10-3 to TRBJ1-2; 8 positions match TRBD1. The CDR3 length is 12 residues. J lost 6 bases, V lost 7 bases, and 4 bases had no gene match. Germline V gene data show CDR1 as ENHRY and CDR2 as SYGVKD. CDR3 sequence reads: CAITPGGDGYTF. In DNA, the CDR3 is TGTGCCATCACCCCAGGGGGCGATGGCTACACCTTC.

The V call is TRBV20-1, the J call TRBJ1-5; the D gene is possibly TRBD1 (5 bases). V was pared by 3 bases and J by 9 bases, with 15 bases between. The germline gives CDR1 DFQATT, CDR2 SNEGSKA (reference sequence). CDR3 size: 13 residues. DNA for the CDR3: TGCAGTGCTAGGCGGGAGCCAAGGGGGCCCCAGCATTTT. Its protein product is CSARREPRGPQHF.

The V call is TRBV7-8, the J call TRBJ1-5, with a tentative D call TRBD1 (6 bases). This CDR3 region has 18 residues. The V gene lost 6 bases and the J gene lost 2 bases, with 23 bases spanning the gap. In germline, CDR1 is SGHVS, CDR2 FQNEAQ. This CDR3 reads CASSLWGHIGRGNQPQHF. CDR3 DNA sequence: TGTGCCAGCAGTTTATGGGGACACATCGGTCGGGGCAATCAGCCCCAGCATTTT.

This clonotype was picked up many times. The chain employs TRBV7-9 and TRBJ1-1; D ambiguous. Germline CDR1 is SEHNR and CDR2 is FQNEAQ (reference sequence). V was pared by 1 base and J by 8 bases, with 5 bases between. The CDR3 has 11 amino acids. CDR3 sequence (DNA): TGTGCCAGCAGCTTAGTTCAGGAAGCTTTCTTT. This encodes CASSLVQEAFF.

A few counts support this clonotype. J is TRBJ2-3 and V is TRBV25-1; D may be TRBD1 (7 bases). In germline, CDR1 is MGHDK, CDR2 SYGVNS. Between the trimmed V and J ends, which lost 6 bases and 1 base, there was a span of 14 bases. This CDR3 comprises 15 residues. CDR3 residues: CASSPGGSGTDTQYF. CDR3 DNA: TGTGCCAGCAGCCCAGGGGGGTCGGGCACAGATACGCAGTATTTT.